This is a list of T cell receptor beta chains from one sample in a study of blood T cells in healthy people across ages. TCRdb passed the 5' RACE reads through MiXCR, listing each CDR3 protein once. The top ten hold less than 3.5% of the sample, which has some 850,000 distinct CDR3 sequences, roughly 25% seen once. In addition, the sample was reused for a study of T cells of mothers and their children.

Sequenced input: blood. The receptors originated from a boy younger than 18 in good health. CDR3s include the opening cysteine and the closing phenylalanine or tryptophan. The order of the fields is clone size, J gene, V gene, CDR3 protein. Rows give clone size only sometimes, using once, few, many, or a class for an expanded clone.

NA	TRBJ1-1	TRBV5-1	CASSSLDGATEAFF
NA	TRBJ1-2	TRBV28	CASSRGRSSYTF
NA	TRBJ2-5	TRBV10-3	CAISAGTPGSETQYF
few	TRBJ1-4	TRBV29-1	CSFTEGTWNEKLFF
NA	TRBJ2-3	TRBV7-2	CASSRVAPGTAPSTDTQYF
few	TRBJ2-7	TRBV7-2	CASSLALHYEQYF
NA	TRBJ2-7	TRBV13	CASSLGDRGLSEQYF
few	TRBJ2-7	TRBV5-6	CASSPPDGNYEQYF
NA	TRBJ2-2	TRBV28	CASSYGVGGELFF
few	TRBJ1-2	TRBV20-1	CSARDVTGRGGYTF
NA	TRBJ2-3	TRBV10-2	CASSAAPPTSGASTDTQYF
few	TRBJ2-3	TRBV20-1	CSALLGGTRGTDTQYF
NA	NA	TRBV9	CASSVDLGAETQYF
few	TRBJ2-1	TRBV5-1	CASRSSGGAYNEQFF
few	TRBJ1-2	TRBV12-3/TRBV12-4	CASRGDLAYGYTF
few	TRBJ1-2	TRBV29-1	CSVGSEGGYGYTF
few	TRBJ2-1	TRBV5-1	CASSLSLAGRPHNEQFF
NA	NA	TRBV10-2	CASSARSSYEQYF
many	TRBJ2-3	TRBV7-6	CASSLDIVRADTQYF
NA	TRBJ1-5	TRBV20-1	CSAVQGSNQPQHF
NA	TRBJ1-3	TRBV19	CASSIGRGVSGNTIYF
NA	TRBJ2-5	TRBV29-1	CSVGRQEGETQYF
few	TRBJ2-6	TRBV7-9	CASSFRPRGFQGANVLTF
NA	TRBJ2-1	TRBV5-1	CASSLGLAGALAEQFF
few	TRBJ1-6	TRBV2	CASSGGQPNSPLHF
NA	TRBJ2-4	TRBV24-1	CATSDSPGGGRGDIQYF
few	TRBJ1-4	TRBV12-3/TRBV12-4	CASRWGQGGEKLFF
NA	TRBJ2-5	TRBV5-5	CASSLAGPLQYF
once	TRBJ2-1	TRBV27	CASSLLGTSGGDNEQFF
few	TRBJ2-3	TRBV9	CASSPWTGDADTQYF
NA	TRBJ2-1	TRBV20-1	CSARVAGGVDEQFF
few	TRBJ2-1	TRBV28	CASSFRPSNEQFF
few	TRBJ2-5	TRBV29-1	CSVVFRGGQETQYF
NA	TRBJ2-7	TRBV12-3/TRBV12-4	CASGSMGPREQYF
few	TRBJ1-4	TRBV2	CASSEALSRGLKEKLFF
NA	TRBJ2-5	TRBV14	CASSQGRMRLQETQYF
few	TRBJ2-7	TRBV5-1	CASSFGDLDRVYEQYF
NA	NA	TRBV10-3	CAISVSDRSYEQYF
few	TRBJ2-2	TRBV9	CASSVLGRFGGKLFF
NA	TRBJ1-2	TRBV28	CASSLEGTGNYGHTF
NA	TRBJ1-4	TRBV10-2	CASSDRQGATNEKLFF
few	TRBJ1-2	TRBV6-5	CASSFSTGDGYTF
NA	TRBJ2-1	TRBV28	CASSYGQSLPKQFF
few	TRBJ2-3	TRBV27	CASSRVRINYDTQYF
NA	TRBJ1-4	TRBV5-4	CATERQGEEKLFF
NA	TRBJ1-1	TRBV2	CASSDGRSSTFF
few	TRBJ2-5	TRBV6-5	CASSYSGRPQETQYF
NA	TRBJ1-1	TRBV3-1	CASSIGTDTEAFF
NA	TRBJ1-6	TRBV12-3/TRBV12-4	CASSIRDGSSYNSPLHF
NA	TRBJ2-5	TRBV6-1	CASSEIWGGQETQYF
few	TRBJ1-2	TRBV18	CASSPLLGQPDYGYTF